A single sample gave rise to the 28 T cell receptor beta chains below, sequenced in a study of OX40 agonist ivuxolimab in advanced cancers. Libraries were prepared by immunoSEQ multiplex PCR; TCRdb keeps only in-frame clonotypes and omits some of them. The data hold about 78,000 clones, with around 91% observed a single time. The specimen comprised CD4+ or CD8+ T cells sorted from blood, sampled in a trial of the OX40 agonist ivuxolimab. The receptors were sampled from an adult with an advanced solid tumor such as melanoma, head and neck, liver or kidney cancer.

The chain joins TRBV6-6 to TRBJ2-7; 8 nucleotides line up with TRBD1. Trimming at V came to 4 bases and at J to 4 bases, leaving 6 bases not matched to a gene. CDR1 and CDR2 from the germline V gene are MNHNY and SVGAGI (reference sequence). The CDR3 runs to 14 residues. Here the CDR3 reads CASSWQGALYEQYF. In nucleotides, the CDR3 is TGTGCCAGCAGTTGGCAGGGGGCGCTTTACGAGCAGTACTTC.

This chain connects TRBV2 to TRBJ1-1; D may be TRBD1 (5 bases). V dropped 8 bases and J dropped 5 bases, with 9 bases sitting between them. The CDR3 spans 11 residues. Germline values: CDR1 SNHLY, CDR2 FYNNEI. CDR3 amino acids: CASGRGTEAFF. The CDR3 nucleotides read TGTGCCAGCGGGAGGGGAACTGAAGCTTTCTTT.

V gene TRBV19 combines with J gene TRBJ1-5, with 7 bases aligning to TRBD1. The CDR3 runs 14 residues. J gave up 2 bases and V 7 bases, and 5 bases lay outside the gene matches. CDR1 and CDR2 (germline): LNHDA, SQIVND (reference sequence). CDR3 sequence reads: CASKGGTGNQPQHF. DNA for the CDR3: TGTGCCAGTAAAGGGGGGACAGGCAATCAGCCCCAGCATTTT.

This chain joins TRBV6-1 and TRBJ1-3; a weak D match, TRBD1 (5 bases). Germline V gives CDR1 MNHNS, CDR2 SASEGT. CDR3 size: 17 residues. The V end was cut by 2 bases, the J end by 3 bases, with 17 bases between. This chain's CDR3 is CASSEPAGRVNGNTIYF. Written as DNA, the CDR3 is TGTGCCAGCAGTGAACCGGCAGGCAGGGTGAATGGAAACACCATATATTTT.

J is TRBJ2-1 and V is TRBV2; 8 positions agree with TRBD2. The CDR3 has 11 residues. The V and J ends lost 7 bases and 10 bases, in that order; junction bases with no gene match: 3. Germline V CDR1 and CDR2: SNHLY, FYNNEI. CDR3: CASKRESEQFF. The CDR3 region has the DNA TGTGCCAGCAAGCGGGAGAGCGAGCAGTTCTTC.

The rearrangement joins TRBV14 to TRBJ1-1; the D is unclear. The CDR3 extends over 13 amino acids. V was clipped by 7 bases and J by 4 bases, with 13 bases between them. CDR1 and CDR2 from the germline V gene are SGHDN and FVKESK. As DNA, the CDR3 is TGTGCCAGCACCCCATTCGTGAGCACTGAAGCTTTCTTT. It codes for CASTPFVSTEAFF. The full variable domain, its missing parts supplied by reference TRBV14 and TRBJ1-1, is EAGVTQFPSHSVIEKGQTVTLRCDPISGHDNLYWYRRVMGKEIKFLLHFVKESKQDESGMPNNRFLAERTGGTYSTLKVQPAELEDSGVYFCASTPFVSTEAFFGQGTRLTVV.

The CDR3 bases are TGTGCCAGCTCACCACTATCGGATACGCAGTATTTT. Translated: CASSPLSDTQYF. V and J are TRBV18 and TRBJ2-3, with D hard to call. V lost 1 base and J lost 6, with 5 bases in between. This CDR3 has 12 residues. Looked up from germline, CDR1 is KGHSH and CDR2 is LQKENI.

V and J are TRBV19 and TRBJ2-4; TRBD1 is a possible D gene (6 bases). The CDR3 covers 13 residues. Trimming cost V 6 bases and J 8 bases, with 14 bases left between them. The germline CDR1 and CDR2 sequences are LNHDA and SQIVND (reference sequence). The CDR3 region has the DNA TGTGCCAGTAGCCCAACAGGGTATGACATTCAGTACTTC. It is translated as CASSPTGYDIQYF. Supplemented by reference TRBV19 and TRBJ2-4, the full variable domain reads DGGITQSPKYLFRKEGQNVTLSCEQNLNHDAMYWYRQDPGQGLRLIYYSQIVNDFQKGDIAEGYSVSREKKESFPLTVTSAQKNPTAFYLCASSPTGYDIQYFGAGTRLSVL.

The chain joins TRBV5-5 to TRBJ1-2, with D perhaps TRBD1 (5 bases). V lost 2 bases, J lost 0 bases, and 23 bases lay in between. Germline assignment: CDR1 SGHKS and CDR2 YYEKEE (reference sequence). The CDR3 length is 19 residues. This CDR3 reads CASSLGISGRERSNYGYTF. The CDR3 DNA reads as TGTGCCAGCAGCTTAGGAATCTCAGGGCGAGAGAGGTCTAACTATGGCTACACCTTC.

The chain has TRBV6-6 and TRBJ2-7, with TRBD1 matching 9 bases. CDR1 is MNHNY, CDR2 SVGAGI, per germline (reference sequence). This CDR3 comprises 14 residues. With V trimmed by 4 bases and J by 2 bases, 3 bases remained unmatched. Written as DNA, the CDR3 is TGTGCCAGCAGTTCGGACAGGGGAACCTACGAGCAGTACTTC. Protein: CASSSDRGTYEQYF.

The chain is built from TRBV2 and TRBJ1-2; maybe TRBD1 (6 bases). Trimming pared 5 bases from V and 8 bases from J, leaving 21 bases between. Germline V CDR1 and CDR2: SNHLY, FYNNEI. The CDR3 spans 15 residues. CDR3 DNA sequence: TGTGCCAGCAGTCCAGGACAGCGCAGGGCTGAAGGCTACACCTTC. It is translated as CASSPGQRRAEGYTF.

The chain uses TRBV5-6 and TRBJ2-1; D might be TRBD1 (5 bases). Germline V gene lookup returns CDR1 SGHDT and CDR2 YYEEEE. V was shortened by 4 bases and J by 5 bases, with 16 bases between the two germline ends. The CDR3 has 15 residues. CDR3 protein: CASSLRGGAHNEQFF. The CDR3 DNA sequence: TGTGCCAGCAGCCTTCGCGGTGGGGCACACAATGAGCAGTTCTTC. Supplemented by reference TRBV5-6 and TRBJ2-1, the full variable domain reads DAGVTQSPTHLIKTRGQQVTLRCSPKSGHDTVSWYQQALGQGPQFIFQYYEEEERQRGNFPDRFSGHQFPNYSSELNVNALLLGDSALYLCASSLRGGAHNEQFFGPGTRLTVL.

This chain joins TRBV5-5 and TRBJ1-2, with a weak D call TRBD1 (6 bases). Germline loops: CDR1 SGHKS, CDR2 YYEKEE (reference sequence). The length of the CDR3 is 17 residues. V was clipped by 3 bases and J by 0 bases, with 18 bases between them. CDR3 sequence reads: CASSSLTGPRANYGYTF. CDR3 bases: TGTGCCAGCAGCTCCTTAACAGGGCCCAGAGCTAACTATGGCTACACCTTC. Complete variable domain (other parts from reference TRBV5-5 and TRBJ1-2): DAGVTQSPTHLIKTRGQQVTLRCSPISGHKSVSWYQQVLGQGPQFIFQYYEKEERGRGNFPDRFSARQFPNYSSELNVNALLLGDSALYLCASSSLTGPRANYGYTFGSGTRLTVV.

The V and J genes are TRBV7-2 and TRBJ2-7; a possible D gene is TRBD1 (7 bases). The CDR3 is made up of 16 amino acids. V lost 4 bases and J 0 bases, leaving 16 bases between the germline ends. Germline V lookup: CDR1 SGHTA, CDR2 FQGNSA. DNA for the CDR3: TGTGCCAGCAGCTCCCAGGGCGGGACAGCCTCCTACGAGCAGTACTTC. Translating gives CASSSQGGTASYEQYF.

This clone appeared once. J is TRBJ2-1 and V is TRBV19; D not certain. Germline V CDR1 and CDR2: LNHDA, SQIVND (reference sequence). The CDR3 runs to 13 residues. Trimming shortened V by 4 bases and J by 0 bases, and 4 bases separated the two germline ends. The CDR3 region has the DNA TGTGCCAGTAGTACGAGCTCCTACAATGAGCAGTTCTTC. The encoded protein is CASSTSSYNEQFF.

The chain combines TRBV12-5 with TRBJ1-2, with 8 bases lining up with TRBD1. The CDR3 is made up of 15 amino acids. The germline gives CDR1 LGHNT, CDR2 FRNRAP. The V gene end was trimmed by 6 bases and the J gene end by 5 bases; junction bases not matched to a gene: 11. The DNA for the CDR3 is TGTGCTAGTGGCCCGATCGGGACAGGCCTATATGGCTACACCTTC. The encoded protein is CASGPIGTGLYGYTF.

This clone was found once. This CDR3 reads CATSRSTGGNYGYTF. DNA of the CDR3: TGTGCCACCAGCAGATCCACGGGGGGGAACTATGGCTACACCTTC. The V and J genes are TRBV15 and TRBJ1-2, with D possibly TRBD1 on 5 matching bases. The CDR3 covers 15 residues. The germline V gene has CDR1 LNHNV and CDR2 YYDKDF (reference sequence). Deletions cut 2 bases from V and 2 bases from J, with 12 bases between.

The V and J genes are TRBV7-2 and TRBJ1-4; D not certain. From germline, CDR1 is SGHTA and CDR2 FQGNSA. The CDR3 consists of 13 residues. Deletions cut 6 bases from V and 6 bases from J, with 11 bases between. The CDR3 spells CASRTDFYEKLFF. In DNA, the CDR3 is TGTGCCAGCAGGACGGATTTTTATGAAAAACTGTTTTTT.

V and J are TRBV6-5 and TRBJ2-5, with unresolved D. V was cut by 0 bases and J by 5 bases, with 13 bases left in between. This CDR3 comprises 15 residues. Germline V gene lookup returns CDR1 MNHEY and CDR2 SVGAGI. CDR3 sequence reads: CASSYSGGSVETQYF. In DNA form, the CDR3 reads TGTGCCAGCAGTTACTCGGGCGGCTCCGTGGAGACCCAGTACTTC.

The chain employs TRBV4-1 and TRBJ2-2; D is unresolved. There are 11 residues in the CDR3. Between the trimmed V and J ends, which lost 2 bases and 7 bases, there was a span of 2 bases. Germline V CDR1 and CDR2: MGHRA, YSYEKL. This CDR3 is CASSQNGELFF. The CDR3 DNA reads TGCGCCAGCAGCCAAAACGGGGAGCTGTTTTTT.

The chain uses TRBV6-4 and TRBJ2-6; 7 positions agree with TRBD1. Unmatched junction bases numbered 10, after V lost 5 bases and J lost 3 bases. Germline V gives CDR1 MRHNA, CDR2 SNTAGT. The CDR3 sequence is 17 residues long. Here the CDR3 reads CASSRTGVAGGANVLTF. CDR3 in DNA: TGTGCCAGCAGTCGGACAGGCGTGGCGGGTGGGGCCAACGTCCTGACTTTC.

This clone was observed a single time. The genes are TRBV30 and TRBJ1-4; 9 bases align to TRBD1. The germline V gene has CDR1 GTSNPN and CDR2 SVGIG (reference sequence). There are 14 residues in the CDR3. V lost 1 base, J lost 7 bases, and 4 bases stayed unmatched. CDR3 loop: CAWSAGQGVEKLFF. As DNA, the CDR3 is TGTGCCTGGAGTGCGGGACAGGGAGTTGAAAAACTGTTTTTT. Together with reference TRBV30 and TRBJ1-4, the CDR3 gives the full variable domain: SQTIHQWPATLVQPVGSPLSLECTVEGTSNPNLYWYRQAAGRGLQLLFYSVGIGQISSEVPQNLSASRPQDRQFILSSKKLLLSDSGFYLCAWSAGQGVEKLFFGSGTQLSVL.

The J gene is TRBJ1-5, the V gene TRBV4-1, with D perhaps matching TRBD1 (5 bases). The CDR3 runs 16 residues. V dropped 1 base and J dropped 4 bases, with 14 bases sitting between them. Germline-derived CDR1 and CDR2 are MGHRA and YSYEKL. CDR3 bases: TGCGCCAGCAGCCAAGCGGGGGGGGGATTTAATCAGCCCCAGCATTTT. This encodes CASSQAGGGFNQPQHF.

The chain uses TRBV2 and TRBJ1-2; 7 positions agree with TRBD1. The length of the CDR3 is 14 residues. V trimming: 5 bases; J trimming: 4 bases; junction bases outside the gene matches: 7. The germline V gene encodes CDR1 SNHLY and CDR2 FYNNEI. The CDR3 reads CASSLWTGGYGYTF. The CDR3 DNA reads as TGTGCCAGCAGTCTGTGGACAGGAGGCTATGGCTACACCTTC.

This chain joins TRBV19 and TRBJ1-1; 7 nucleotides align to TRBD1. V trimming: 2 bases; J trimming: 3 bases; junction bases outside the gene matches: 6. Germline V gives CDR1 LNHDA, CDR2 SQIVND (reference sequence). This CDR3 comprises 15 residues. The CDR3 protein is CASSILSRGDTEAFF. The CDR3 nucleotides are TGTGCCAGTAGTATACTCTCCAGGGGGGACACTGAAGCTTTCTTT.

A remark on this clone: The junction does not match germline at one end; this may be a read error. The rearrangement uses TRBV7-7 and TRBJ2-5, with no clear D. CDR1 and CDR2 from the germline V gene are SSHAT and FNYEAQ (reference sequence). The CDR3 extends over 15 amino acids. DNA of the CDR3: TGTGCTAGCAGCCCCGGTGCCGTGAGCCAAGAGACCCAGTACTTC. This encodes CASSPGAVSQETQYF.

This chain connects TRBV5-1 to TRBJ2-3; D possibly corresponds to TRBD2 (6 bases). V was trimmed by 4 bases and J by 2 bases, leaving 17 bases between them. The CDR3 has 16 amino acids. Germline CDR1 and CDR2: SGHRS and YFSETQ. CDR3 loop: CASSTRRAGITDTQYF. The CDR3 nucleotides read TGCGCCAGCAGCACCAGGAGGGCCGGGATCACAGATACGCAGTATTTT.

The gene calls are TRBV7-2 and TRBJ2-1; TRBD2 agrees at 12 bases. J gave up 0 bases and V 0 bases, and 6 bases lay outside the gene matches. CDR3 size: 19 residues. Per the germline V gene, CDR1 is SGHTA and CDR2 is FQGNSA. CDR3 region: CASSLAGLAGWSSYNEQFF. The CDR3 DNA sequence: TGTGCCAGCAGCTTAGCGGGACTAGCGGGTTGGAGCTCCTACAATGAGCAGTTCTTC.